Listed below are T cell receptor beta chains from one sample, sequenced in a study of CD8 T cells in ankylosing spondylitis. TCRdb used MiXCR to reprocess the 5' RACE reads, holding one entry per CDR3 protein. Of 150,000 to 200,000 distinct CDR3 sequences in the sample, roughly 11% were seen once. The sample consisted of blood, either unsorted or a sorted T cell fraction (not recorded which). The source of these receptors is a male donor with ankylosing spondylitis or in good health (not recorded which). Both conserved end residues are part of each CDR3. Each record gives: J gene, V gene, clone size, D gene, CDR3 protein, CDR3 DNA. The D gene is left open where the match is weak. For some rows the clone size is stated as once, few or many, or as a class when expanded; others skip it.

j_gene: TRBJ2-3
v_gene: TRBV14
abundance: -
d_gene: -
CDR3aa: CASSQWGLSTDTQYF
CDR3nt: TGTGCCAGCAGCCAATGGGGTCTGAGCACAGATACGCAGTATTTT

j_gene: TRBJ1-5
v_gene: TRBV12-3/TRBV12-4
abundance: few
d_gene: TRBD1
CDR3aa: CASSVYRGQGNQPQHF
CDR3nt: TGTGCCAGCAGTGTATACAGGGGGCAGGGCAATCAGCCCCAGCATTTT

j_gene: TRBJ1-6
v_gene: TRBV2
abundance: many
d_gene: -
CDR3aa: CASETIPEPLHF
CDR3nt: TGTGCCAGTGAGACTATACCCGAACCCCTCCACTTT

j_gene: TRBJ2-1
v_gene: TRBV5-5
abundance: few
d_gene: -
CDR3aa: CASSPFWDGNNEQFF
CDR3nt: TGTGCCAGCAGCCCGTTTTGGGACGGGAACAATGAGCAGTTCTTC

j_gene: TRBJ1-4
v_gene: TRBV20-1
abundance: many
d_gene: -
CDR3aa: CSASPDTNEKLFF
CDR3nt: TGCAGTGCTAGTCCGGACACTAATGAAAAACTGTTTTTT

j_gene: TRBJ2-3
v_gene: TRBV25-1
abundance: many
d_gene: -
CDR3aa: CASSEWGRPSTDTQYF
CDR3nt: TGTGCCAGCAGTGAATGGGGCAGGCCTAGCACAGATACGCAGTATTTT

j_gene: TRBJ2-3
v_gene: TRBV15
abundance: many
d_gene: TRBD1
CDR3aa: CATSTGQGWTNRPDTQYF
CDR3nt: TGTGCCACCAGCACGGGACAGGGCTGGACTAACCGCCCAGATACGCAGTATTTT

j_gene: TRBJ2-2
v_gene: TRBV12-3/TRBV12-4
abundance: many
d_gene: -
CDR3aa: CASSLEDTGELFF
CDR3nt: TGTGCCAGCAGTTTAGAGGACACCGGGGAGCTGTTTTTT

j_gene: TRBJ2-3
v_gene: TRBV10-3
abundance: many
d_gene: -
CDR3aa: CAISEPVMGNTQYF
CDR3nt: TGTGCCATCAGTGAGCCGGTGATGGGGAATACGCAGTATTTT

j_gene: TRBJ1-1
v_gene: TRBV20-1
abundance: many
d_gene: TRBD1
CDR3aa: CSAMGQGDTEAFF
CDR3nt: TGCAGTGCTATGGGACAGGGAGACACTGAAGCTTTCTTT

j_gene: TRBJ2-3
v_gene: TRBV9
abundance: many
d_gene: -
CDR3aa: CASSYLTAGTDTQYF
CDR3nt: TGTGCCAGCAGCTACCTCACGGCGGGAACAGATACGCAGTATTTT

j_gene: TRBJ2-7
v_gene: TRBV7-9
abundance: -
d_gene: TRBD1
CDR3aa: CASSLTGGTYEQYF
CDR3nt: TGTGCCAGCAGCCTTACAGGGGGCACCTACGAGCAGTACTTC

j_gene: TRBJ2-3
v_gene: TRBV7-9
abundance: many
d_gene: TRBD2
CDR3aa: CASSSGLAGGLDTQYF
CDR3nt: TGTGCCAGCAGCTCGGGACTAGCGGGAGGTTTAGATACGCAGTATTTT

j_gene: TRBJ2-3
v_gene: TRBV7-9
abundance: once
d_gene: -
CDR3aa: CASSSIDTQYF
CDR3nt: TGTGCCAGCAGCTCCATAGATACGCAGTATTTT

j_gene: TRBJ2-2
v_gene: TRBV5-6
abundance: few
d_gene: TRBD2
CDR3aa: CASSSRVAGDTGELFF
CDR3nt: TGTGCCAGCAGCTCCCGGGTAGCGGGAGACACCGGGGAGCTGTTTTTT

j_gene: TRBJ2-1
v_gene: TRBV5-1
abundance: -
d_gene: -
CDR3aa: CASSLAPGFDNEQFF
CDR3nt: TGCGCCAGCAGCTTGGCGCCGGGGTTTGACAATGAGCAGTTCTTC

j_gene: TRBJ1-2
v_gene: TRBV3-1
abundance: many
d_gene: TRBD1
CDR3aa: CASSQRDRDYTF
CDR3nt: TGTGCCAGCAGCCAACGGGACAGGGACTACACCTTC

j_gene: TRBJ2-3
v_gene: TRBV24-1
abundance: many
d_gene: TRBD2
CDR3aa: CATAGGVEDTQYF
CDR3nt: TGTGCCACAGCGGGGGGGGTAGAAGATACGCAGTATTTT

j_gene: TRBJ2-2
v_gene: TRBV12-3/TRBV12-4
abundance: -
d_gene: -
CDR3aa: CASSHHRGGETGELFF
CDR3nt: TGTGCCAGCAGTCATCACAGGGGGGGGGAGACCGGGGAGCTGTTTTTT

j_gene: TRBJ2-2
v_gene: TRBV7-9
abundance: -
d_gene: -
CDR3aa: CASSLEQVTGELFF
CDR3nt: TGTGCCAGCAGCTTAGAACAAGTCACCGGGGAGCTGTTTTTT

j_gene: TRBJ2-1
v_gene: TRBV29-1
abundance: many
d_gene: TRBD1
CDR3aa: CSVGAQGADEQFF
CDR3nt: TGCAGCGTTGGGGCACAGGGGGCTGATGAGCAGTTCTTC

j_gene: TRBJ1-2
v_gene: TRBV18
abundance: -
d_gene: -
CDR3aa: CASSPLQGPGYTF
CDR3nt: TGTGCCAGCTCACCCTTACAGGGACCTGGCTACACCTTC

j_gene: TRBJ2-5
v_gene: TRBV5-1
abundance: many
d_gene: TRBD1
CDR3aa: CASSTRQGEETQYF
CDR3nt: TGCGCCAGCAGCACCCGACAGGGCGAAGAGACCCAGTACTTC